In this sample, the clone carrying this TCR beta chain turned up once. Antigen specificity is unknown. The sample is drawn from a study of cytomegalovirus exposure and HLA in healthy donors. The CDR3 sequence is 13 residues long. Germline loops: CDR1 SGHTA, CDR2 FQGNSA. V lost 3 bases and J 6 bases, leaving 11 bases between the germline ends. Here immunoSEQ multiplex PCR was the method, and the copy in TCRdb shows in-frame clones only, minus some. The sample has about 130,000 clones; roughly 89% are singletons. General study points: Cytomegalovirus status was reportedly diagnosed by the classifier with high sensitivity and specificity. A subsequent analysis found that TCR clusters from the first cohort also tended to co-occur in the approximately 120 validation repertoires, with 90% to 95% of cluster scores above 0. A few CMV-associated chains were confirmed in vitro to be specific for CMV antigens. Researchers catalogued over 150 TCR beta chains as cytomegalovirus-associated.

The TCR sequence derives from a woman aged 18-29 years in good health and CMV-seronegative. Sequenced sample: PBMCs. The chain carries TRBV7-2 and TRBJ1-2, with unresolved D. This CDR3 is CASSFIFPDGYTF. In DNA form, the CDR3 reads TGTGCCAGCAGCTTTATATTCCCGGATGGCTACACCTTC.